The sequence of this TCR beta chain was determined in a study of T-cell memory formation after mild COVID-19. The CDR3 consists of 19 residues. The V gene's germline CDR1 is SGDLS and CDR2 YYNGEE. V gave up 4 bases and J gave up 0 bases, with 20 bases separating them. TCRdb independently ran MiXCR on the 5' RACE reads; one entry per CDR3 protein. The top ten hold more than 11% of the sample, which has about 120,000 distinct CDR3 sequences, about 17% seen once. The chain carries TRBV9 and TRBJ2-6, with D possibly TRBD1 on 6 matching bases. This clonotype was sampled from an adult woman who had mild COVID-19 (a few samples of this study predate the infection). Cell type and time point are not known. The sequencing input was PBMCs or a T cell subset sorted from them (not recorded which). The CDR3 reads CASSPRTASTNSGANVLTF. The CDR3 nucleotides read TGTGCCAGCAGCCCCCGGACAGCTTCTACGAACTCTGGGGCCAACGTCCTGACTTTC.